The 23 T cell receptor beta chains below were found in one sample sequenced in a study of identical twins. TCRdb ran MiXCR on the 5' RACE reads and lists one entry per CDR3 protein. The sample includes approximately 670,000 distinct CDR3 sequences, 5.5% to 6.5% of them seen just once. The sample taken for sequencing was naive T cells sorted from blood. The receptors shown here come from a man aged 18 to 35 in good health.

CDR3 amino acids: CASSYTPTYEQYV. The CDR3 DNA reads as TGTGCCAGCAGTTATACGCCGACCTACGAGCAGTACGTC. The genes are TRBV6-2 or TRBV6-3 and TRBJ2-7; D remains unclear. Germline lookup yields CDR1 MNHEY and CDR2 SVGEGT. The CDR3 totals 13 residues. Trimming pared 3 bases from V and 2 bases from J, leaving 8 bases between.

The chain joins TRBV7-9 to TRBJ2-7, with D maybe TRBD1 (6 bases). The V end was cut by 4 bases, the J end by 4 bases, with 20 bases between. This CDR3 comprises 16 residues. CDR1 and CDR2 (germline): SEHNR, FQNEAQ (reference sequence). This chain's CDR3 is CASSSILRGIAYEQYF. CDR3 nucleotides: TGTGCCAGCAGCTCGATCCTGAGGGGGATCGCATACGAGCAGTACTTC.

This clonotype was found many times. This rearrangement joins TRBV4-3 to TRBJ1-6, with 7 bases that match TRBD1. This CDR3 spans 16 amino acids. The germline CDR1 and CDR2 sequences are LGHNA and YSLEER. The V segment lost 4 bases and the J segment 8 bases; nucleotides outside the gene matches: 11. The CDR3 sequence: CASSPHEAGTDSPLHF. CDR3 bases: TGCGCCAGCAGCCCCCACGAAGCTGGGACAGATTCACCCCTCCACTTT.

This clonotype was counted a few times. The chain links TRBV20-1 to TRBJ1-4; TRBD1 agrees at 7 bases. The V gene's germline CDR1 is DFQATT and CDR2 SNEGSKA (reference sequence). V gave up 6 bases and J gave up 6 bases; unmatched junction bases: 7. The CDR3 contains 13 residues. CDR3 DNA sequence: TGCAGTGCCGTGACAGGGAAGGATGAAAAACTGTTTTTT. It specifies CSAVTGKDEKLFF.

This clonotype was found many times. The chain combines TRBV5-1 with TRBJ1-4; weak D call: TRBD1 (5 bases). The V and J ends lost 4 bases and 11 bases respectively, with 15 bases between them. Germline V gives CDR1 SGHRS, CDR2 YFSETQ. This CDR3 region has 13 residues. CDR3 protein: CASSPMIGEKLFF. DNA of the CDR3: TGCGCCAGCAGCCCGATGATAGGGGAGAAACTGTTTTTT.

This clonotype was counted many times. The chain joins TRBV15 to TRBJ2-3, with D possibly being TRBD1 or TRBD2 (5 bases each). V lost 3 bases and J lost 0, with 10 bases in between. The CDR3 is 15 residues long. Per the germline V gene, CDR1 is LNHNV and CDR2 is YYDKDF (reference sequence). CDR3 in amino acids: CATSSWDGSTDTQYF. CDR3 DNA: TGTGCCACCAGCAGCTGGGACGGCAGCACAGATACGCAGTATTTT. The whole variable domain, filled in from reference TRBV15 and TRBJ2-3, reads DAMVIQNPRYQVTQFGKPVTLSCSQTLNHNVMYWYQQKSSQAPKLLFHYYDKDFNNEADTPDNFQSRRPNTSFCFLDIRSPGLGDTAMYLCATSSWDGSTDTQYFGPGTRLTVL.

The genes are TRBV6-2 or TRBV6-3 and TRBJ2-3; TRBD2 matches at 8 bases. This CDR3 has 15 amino acids. The germline V gene encodes CDR1 MNHEY and CDR2 SVGEGT. Trimming removed 4 bases from V and 4 bases from J; junction bases left unmatched: 7. Here the CDR3 reads CASSSSGSPADTQYF. The CDR3 DNA is TGTGCCAGCAGTTCAAGCGGGAGCCCCGCAGATACGCAGTATTTT.

The J gene is TRBJ2-5, the V gene TRBV20-1; 8 positions agree with TRBD1. Losses at the gene ends were 5 bases for V and 0 bases for J; bases not matched to a gene: 5. This CDR3 is 14 amino acids long. Germline V gene lookup returns CDR1 DFQATT and CDR2 SNEGSKA (reference sequence). The CDR3 sequence is CSASGTGDQETQYF. CDR3 in DNA: TGCAGTGCTTCCGGGACAGGTGACCAAGAGACCCAGTACTTC.

The gene calls are TRBV7-2 and TRBJ2-6; 9 bases align to TRBD1. Germline trimming cut 4 bases from V and 1 base from J; bases unmatched to any gene: 2. Germline-derived CDR1 and CDR2 are SGHTA and FQGNSA. This CDR3 has 16 amino acids. CDR3 coding DNA: TGTGCCAGCAGCTGGGGGACAGGGTCTGGGGCCAACGTCCTGACTTTC. It codes for CASSWGTGSGANVLTF. The full variable domain, rest sourced from reference TRBV7-2 and TRBJ2-6, is GAGVSQSPSNKVTEKGKDVELRCDPISGHTALYWYRQSLGQGLEFLIYFQGNSAPDKSGLPSDRFSAERTGGSVSTLTIQRTQQEDSAVYLCASSWGTGSGANVLTFGAGSRLTVL.

This clonotype was seen more than once but under ten times. The chain recombines TRBV19 with TRBJ1-5; no clear D gene. The ends were cut back, 10 bases at V and 0 bases at J, with 16 bases in the middle. CDR1 and CDR2 from the germline V gene are LNHDA and SQIVND (reference sequence). The CDR3 sequence is 15 residues long. The DNA of the CDR3 is TGTGCCACCCGGACGGGTATCTATAGCAATCAGCCCCAGCATTTT. Its protein is CATRTGIYSNQPQHF.

The genes are TRBV14 and TRBJ2-5, with D unclear. Looked up from germline, CDR1 is SGHDN and CDR2 is FVKESK. The V gene lost 3 bases and the J gene lost 5 bases, with 10 bases spanning the gap. The CDR3 sequence is 13 residues long. CDR3 bases: TGTGCCAGCAGCCATCTAGGCAGTGAGACCCAGTACTTC. This sequence encodes CASSHLGSETQYF.

Only a few counts were recorded for this clonotype. V usage is TRBV5-6 and J usage is TRBJ2-5; D is uncertain. V was trimmed by 1 base and J by 5 bases, leaving 12 bases between them. CDR3 length: 14 residues. Germline V gene sequence: CDR1 SGHDT, CDR2 YYEEEE. The CDR3 DNA is TGTGCCAGCAGCTTGATCCGGGCCTGGGAGACCCAGTACTTC. Its protein is CASSLIRAWETQYF.

Ten or more counts support this clonotype. The genes are TRBV27 and TRBJ2-7; 8 nucleotides line up with TRBD2. The CDR3 contains 17 residues. V lost 3 bases to trimming and J lost 7 bases; unmatched junction nucleotides: 17. CDR1 is MNHEY and CDR2 is SMNVEV in the germline V gene (reference sequence). The CDR3 DNA is TGTGCCAGCAGTTTGGCGGGACTAGAGCCCTCGGGTCGGGAGCAGTACTTC. Translating gives CASSLAGLEPSGREQYF.

This clonotype occurred a few times. The rearrangement uses TRBV5-4 and TRBJ2-7, with 11 positions matching TRBD2. CDR1 is SGHNT, CDR2 YYREEE, per germline (reference sequence). The V gene end was trimmed by 6 bases and the J gene end by 2 bases; junction bases not matched to a gene: 19. This CDR3 is 19 amino acids long. The CDR3 here is CASTMGTSGPSATTYEQYV. The CDR3 DNA reads TGTGCCAGCACTATGGGGACTAGCGGACCCTCGGCGACAACCTACGAGCAGTACGTC.

The V gene is TRBV11-2, the J gene TRBJ2-3; D not certain. Germline CDR1 and CDR2: SGHAT and FQNNGV. This CDR3 spans 16 amino acids. Deletions cut 4 bases from V and 3 bases from J, with 17 bases between. The CDR3 nucleotides are TGTGCCAGCAGCTCGCCTTTGGTTTGGAATACAGATACGCAGTATTTT. This gives the protein CASSSPLVWNTDTQYF.

This clonotype showed up many times. The chain carries TRBV10-3 and TRBJ2-7; D gene unclear. Germline loops: CDR1 ENHRY, CDR2 SYGVKD. This CDR3 has 14 amino acids. Trimming left V 5 bases short and J 4 bases short, with 15 bases between. In DNA, the CDR3 is TGTGCCATCAGTCCGGACGGGTTTAGGTACGAGCAGTACGTC. Protein sequence: CAISPDGFRYEQYV.

This clonotype was observed at least ten times. J is TRBJ2-3 and V is TRBV10-3, with TRBD1 as a possible D gene (5 bases). CDR3 length equals 17 residues. Trimming shortened V by 0 bases and J by 2 bases, and 15 bases separated the two germline ends. CDR1 and CDR2 (germline): ENHRY, SYGVKD. CDR3 coding DNA: TGTGCCATCAGTGAGTCGTTCTTCTCAGGGCCCACAGATACGCAGTATTTT. This translates into CAISESFFSGPTDTQYF.

This clonotype occurred many times. The chain recombines TRBV9 with TRBJ2-1; the match to TRBD2 covers 12 bases. Germline loops: CDR1 SGDLS, CDR2 YYNGEE. V dropped 0 bases and J dropped 5; count of bases not matched to a gene: 3. The CDR3 has 16 residues. CDR3: CASSVGGLAGNNEQFF. DNA of the CDR3: TGTGCCAGCAGCGTAGGGGGACTAGCGGGCAACAATGAGCAGTTCTTC.

This clonotype was observed many times. The genes are TRBV5-1 and TRBJ2-5; 10 bases match TRBD1. The trim removed 4 bases at V and 0 bases at J, leaving 9 bases unmatched. Germline values: CDR1 SGHRS, CDR2 YFSETQ. The CDR3 is 17 residues long. In DNA form, the CDR3 reads TGCGCCAGCAGCGAGACGGGACAGGGGATTGACCAAGAGACCCAGTACTTC. This gives the protein CASSETGQGIDQETQYF.

This clonotype has more than one count but fewer than ten. The genes are TRBV28 and TRBJ2-5; D unresolved. Germline CDR1 is MDHEN and CDR2 is SYDVKM. V lost 6 bases and J lost 5, with 19 bases in between. The CDR3 is 15 amino acids. CDR3 bases: TGTGCCAGCAGCCTATCGATGATAGGTGGGGAGACCCAGTACTTC. Translation: CASSLSMIGGETQYF.

The rearrangement uses TRBV20-1 and TRBJ2-3; D unresolved. V lost 3 bases, J lost 2 bases, and 9 bases lay in between. CDR1 is DFQATT, CDR2 SNEGSKA, per germline (reference sequence). The CDR3 runs to 13 residues. Here the CDR3 reads CSARRSATDTQYF. The CDR3 coding sequence is TGCAGTGCTAGGCGGAGTGCCACAGATACGCAGTATTTT.

The chain uses TRBV7-8 and TRBJ2-5; 9 bases line up with TRBD2. Trimming took 1 base from V and 5 from J; bases not matched to a gene: 8. The germline V gene has CDR1 SGHVS and CDR2 FQNEAQ. The CDR3 sequence is 16 residues long. Here the CDR3 DNA reads TGTGCCAGCAGCTTAGATGCGGGAGGGTCTGGGGAGACCCAGTACTTC. Amino acid sequence: CASSLDAGGSGETQYF.

This clonotype was counted only a few times. The chain is built from TRBV27 and TRBJ2-7, with unresolved D. The V gene's germline CDR1 is MNHEY and CDR2 SMNVEV (reference sequence). The CDR3 is made up of 14 amino acids. Trimming pared 6 bases from V and 0 bases from J, leaving 12 bases between. In DNA form, the CDR3 reads TGTGCCAGCAGGGGATTCGGCGGCTCCTACGAGCAGTACTTC. Residues: CASRGFGGSYEQYF.